The entry below gives a single TCR beta chain sequence along with its context. The antigen is unknown. The data were taken from a study of cytomegalovirus exposure and HLA in healthy donors. CDR3 length: 19 amino acids. Germline assignment: CDR1 SGHRS and CDR2 YFSETQ. V was pared by 4 bases and J by 1 base, with 12 bases of the junction left unmatched. The PCR ran on 60 Vbeta and 13 Jbeta primers. The method was immunoSEQ multiplex PCR; TCRdb's version includes in-frame clones alone and lacks a portion of them. The sample carries fewer than 350,000 clones, approximately 90% recorded once. Whole-study findings and limits: One variant, a missense change in DCLRE1C, was linked in a later analysis to TCR beta V- and J-gene trimming. Cytomegalovirus association was listed for 150 to 200 TCR beta chains.

V and J are TRBV5-1 and TRBJ2-1; 12 nucleotides match TRBD2. Material for sequencing was PBMCs. The clonotype originates from a woman under 30 in good health and CMV-seronegative. CDR3 loop: CASSQSSGGARFSYNEQFF. The CDR3 bases are TGCGCCAGCAGCCAATCTAGCGGGGGGGCCCGATTTTCCTACAATGAGCAGTTCTTC.